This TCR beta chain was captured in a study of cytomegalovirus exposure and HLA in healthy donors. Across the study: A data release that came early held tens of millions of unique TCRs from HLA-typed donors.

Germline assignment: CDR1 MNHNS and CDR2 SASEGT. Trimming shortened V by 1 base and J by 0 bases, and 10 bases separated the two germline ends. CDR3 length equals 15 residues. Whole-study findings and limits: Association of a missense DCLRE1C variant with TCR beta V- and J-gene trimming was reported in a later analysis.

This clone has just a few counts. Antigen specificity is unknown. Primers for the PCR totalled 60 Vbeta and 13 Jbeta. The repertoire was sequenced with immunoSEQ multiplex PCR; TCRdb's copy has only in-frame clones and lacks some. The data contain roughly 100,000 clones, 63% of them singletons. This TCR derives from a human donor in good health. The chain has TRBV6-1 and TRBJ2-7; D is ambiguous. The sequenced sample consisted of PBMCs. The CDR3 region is CASSEGSYSSYEQYF. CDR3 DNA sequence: TGTGCCAGCAGTGAAGGCTCTTATAGCTCCTACGAGCAGTACTTC.